These T cell receptor beta chains were read from a single sample in a study of blood T cells in healthy people across ages. A single record per CDR3 protein comes from TCRdb applying MiXCR to the 5' RACE reads. The profile covers roughly 680,000 distinct CDR3 sequences, with around 45% appearing a single time and under 35% taken by the ten largest. Sequencing used blood. These receptors were collected from a woman aged 60-75 years in good health. Both conserved end residues are part of each CDR3. D genes are given only for firm matches. Not all rows give a size; the values are once, few, many and, for expanded clones, a class.

D gene,V gene,J gene,clone size,CDR3 protein,CDR3 DNA
NA,TRBV7-2,TRBJ2-7,many,CASSLFSYEQYF,TGTGCCAGCAGCTTATTCTCCTACGAGCAGTACTTC
NA,TRBV20-1,TRBJ2-7,NA,CRVVRGDEQYF,TGCAGAGTGGTAAGGGGGGACGAGCAGTACTTC
TRBD1,TRBV6-5,TRBJ1-6,NA,CASSYSGTGGNSPLHF,TGTGCCAGCAGTTACTCGGGGACAGGGGGAAATTCACCCCTCCACTTT
TRBD2,TRBV28,TRBJ2-5,NA,CASSSLRLAGRYNEQYF,TGTGCCAGCAGTTCCCTGAGGCTAGCGGGGAGGTACAATGAGCAGTACTTC
TRBD2,TRBV11-3,TRBJ2-5,NA,CASSLSSGYNGETQYF,TGTGCCAGCAGCTTATCTAGCGGCTATAACGGAGAGACCCAGTACTTC
NA,TRBV5-6,TRBJ2-1,NA,CASNKDAVYNEQFF,TGTGCCAGCAATAAAGATGCGGTCTACAATGAGCAGTTCTTC
NA,TRBV5-1,TRBJ2-1,NA,CASSLAQDRLFSYEQFF,TGCGCCAGCAGCTTGGCCCAGGACAGACTATTCTCCTACGAGCAGTTCTTC
TRBD2,TRBV7-3,TRBJ2-5,NA,CASSQRASGINQETQYF,TGTGCCAGCAGCCAAAGGGCTAGCGGGATAAACCAAGAGACCCAGTACTTC
NA,TRBV20-1,TRBJ2-1,once,CSARRTARGGGNEQFF,TGCAGTGCTAGACGGACAGCGCGAGGGGGGGGCAATGAGCAGTTCTTC
NA,TRBV7-2,TRBJ2-7,NA,CASSCRQRTNYEQYF,TGTGCCAGCAGCTGTAGACAACGGACGAACTACGAGCAGTACTTC
NA,TRBV29-1,TRBJ2-3,NA,CSVERHTDTQYF,TGCAGCGTTGAAAGGCACACAGATACGCAGTATTTT
TRBD1,TRBV7-7,TRBJ2-5,NA,CASSVDRVGETQYF,TGTGCCAGCAGCGTCGACAGGGTGGGAGAGACCCAGTACTTC
NA,TRBV27,TRBJ2-7,NA,CASSPIQGASIYEQYF,TGTGCCAGCAGTCCAATCCAGGGAGCGTCGATATACGAGCAGTACTTC
TRBD1,TRBV27,TRBJ1-6,NA,CVSRFGTGGSPLHF,TGTGTCAGCAGGTTTGGGACAGGGGGTTCACCCCTCCACTTT
TRBD1,TRBV29-1,TRBJ2-1,few,CSTRDRGWNNEQFF,TGCAGCACCCGGGACAGGGGGTGGAACAATGAGCAGTTCTTC
NA,TRBV20-1,TRBJ2-7,once,CSARSGSTYEQYF,TGCAGTGCTAGGTCAGGTTCCACCTACGAGCAGTACTTC
NA,TRBV12-3/TRBV12-4,TRBJ2-6,few,CASSPMGPDNVLTF,TGTGCCAGCAGCCCAATGGGACCGGACAACGTCCTGACTTTC
TRBD2,TRBV6-2/TRBV6-3,TRBJ2-7,NA,CASSYPLAGAGNEQYF,TGTGCCAGCAGTTATCCCCTAGCGGGAGCGGGAAACGAGCAGTACTTC
NA,TRBV20-1,TRBJ2-2,NA,CSALVQGWAGELFF,TGCAGTGCTCTCGTTCAGGGGTGGGCCGGGGAGCTGTTTTTT
TRBD2,TRBV20-1,TRBJ2-5,NA,CSARDLAGALETQYF,TGCAGTGCTAGAGATCTAGCGGGAGCCTTGGAGACCCAGTACTTC
TRBD1,TRBV5-1,TRBJ1-4,NA,CASSPQQGATNEKLFF,TGCGCCAGCAGCCCTCAACAGGGGGCGACTAATGAAAAACTGTTTTTT
NA,TRBV12-3/TRBV12-4,TRBJ2-7,NA,CASSLRIWPYEQYF,TGTGCCAGCAGTCTCAGGATTTGGCCCTACGAGCAGTACTTC
TRBD1,TRBV7-2,TRBJ1-4,NA,CASSRWAGGSEKLFF,TGTGCCAGCAGCCGTTGGGCAGGGGGAAGTGAAAAACTGTTTTTT
NA,TRBV10-3,TRBJ2-4,many,CAIRPGDRSENIQYF,TGTGCCATCAGACCCGGCGACCGATCGGAAAACATTCAGTACTTC
NA,TRBV24-1,TRBJ2-1,NA,CATSDGPNPSSYNEQFF,TGTGCCACCAGTGATGGACCAAATCCGAGCTCCTACAATGAGCAGTTCTTC
TRBD1,TRBV15,TRBJ2-3,few,CATSRDGTADTQYF,TGTGCCACCAGCAGAGATGGGACAGCAGATACGCAGTATTTT
NA,TRBV7-7,TRBJ2-1,NA,CASSITDSYNEQFF,TGTGCCAGCAGCATTACGGACAGCTACAATGAGCAGTTCTTC
NA,TRBV6-2/TRBV6-3,TRBJ2-4,once,CASSYHDRGYIQYF,TGTGCCAGCAGTTACCATGACCGTGGCTACATTCAGTACTTC
TRBD1,TRBV27,TRBJ1-6,NA,CASTSSIGTVLRPLHF,TGTGCCAGCACCTCTAGCATCGGGACAGTTTTGAGACCCCTCCACTTT
TRBD1,TRBV6-5,TRBJ2-5,NA,CASNNNPSDRGETQYF,TGTGCCAGCAATAACAACCCATCGGACAGGGGAGAGACCCAGTACTTC
TRBD2,TRBV5-6,TRBJ2-1,NA,CAGSLVGTSGYNEQFF,TGTGCCGGCAGCTTGGTAGGGACTAGCGGTTACAATGAGCAGTTCTTC
TRBD1,TRBV12-3/TRBV12-4,TRBJ2-4,NA,CASSFGTGGSSIQYF,TGTGCCAGCAGTTTTGGGACAGGGGGCTCGAGCATTCAGTACTTC
NA,TRBV2,TRBJ2-6,once,CASSEERNVLTF,TGTGCCAGCAGTGAAGAGCGAAACGTCCTGACTTTC
NA,TRBV29-1,TRBJ2-3,NA,CSAGKFTDTQYF,TGCAGCGCGGGGAAGTTCACAGATACGCAGTATTTT
TRBD2,TRBV7-8,TRBJ2-1,once,CASSPAGGLRDEQFF,TGTGCCAGCAGCCCAGCGGGAGGGCTTCGGGATGAGCAGTTCTTC
TRBD1,TRBV13,TRBJ1-2,NA,CASSLGEGDRRYGYTF,TGTGCCAGCAGCTTAGGCGAGGGGGACAGAAGATATGGCTACACCTTC
NA,TRBV25-1,TRBJ2-1,few,CASSEYTGGRGENEQFF,TGTGCCAGCAGTGAATACACAGGGGGGAGGGGTGAAAATGAGCAGTTCTTC
NA,TRBV7-2,TRBJ2-4,NA,CASSSMEGNIQYF,TGTGCCAGCAGCTCAATGGAGGGGAACATTCAGTACTTC
NA,TRBV12-3/TRBV12-4,TRBJ2-7,NA,CASSDTTGYYEQYF,TGTGCCAGCAGCGACACGACAGGCTACTACGAGCAGTACTTC
TRBD2,TRBV2,TRBJ2-7,few,CASSRTSGAYGQYF,TGTGCCAGCAGTCGGACTAGCGGGGCCTACGGGCAGTACTTC
NA,TRBV18,TRBJ1-5,NA,CASCVGENQPQHF,TGTGCCAGCTGTGTTGGGGAAAATCAGCCCCAGCATTTT
NA,TRBV6-5,TRBJ2-6,few,CASSSGVYSGANVLTF,TGTGCCAGCAGTTCAGGGGTCTACTCTGGGGCCAACGTCCTGACTTTC
TRBD2,TRBV6-5,TRBJ2-1,NA,CASWASGMNEQFF,TGTGCCAGCTGGGCTAGCGGGATGAATGAGCAGTTCTTC
NA,TRBV10-3,TRBJ2-2,NA,CAIRGIATGELFF,TGTGCCATCAGGGGAATAGCGACCGGGGAGCTGTTTTTT
NA,TRBV14,TRBJ1-2,NA,CASSGIANYGYTF,TGTGCCAGCAGCGGAATAGCTAACTATGGCTACACCTTC
NA,TRBV28,TRBJ2-7,many,CASSSVAESIQQYF,TGTGCCAGCAGCTCCGTAGCGGAGTCTATTCAGCAGTACTTC
NA,TRBV7-6,TRBJ2-3,NA,CASSSPYLIGRRTDTQYF,TGTGCCAGCAGCTCACCTTACCTTATCGGGAGACGTACAGATACGCAGTATTTT
NA,TRBV24-1,TRBJ1-5,NA,CATSPAGGPDQPQHF,TGTGCCACCAGCCCAGCAGGAGGCCCGGATCAGCCCCAGCATTTT
NA,TRBV28,TRBJ2-1,NA,CASITYNEQFF,TGTGCCAGCATTACATACAATGAGCAGTTCTTC
NA,TRBV4-3,TRBJ2-1,NA,CASSQDLGSEQFF,TGCGCCAGCAGCCAAGACTTAGGTAGTGAGCAGTTCTTC
TRBD1,TRBV12-3/TRBV12-4,TRBJ2-5,few,CASSLADRGEVTQYF,TGTGCCAGCAGTTTAGCTGACAGGGGGGAGGTGACCCAGTACTTC
NA,TRBV12-3/TRBV12-4,TRBJ1-4,NA,CASSFQGTLTNEKLFF,TGTGCCAGCAGTTTTCAGGGCACGTTAACTAATGAAAAACTGTTTTTT
TRBD2,TRBV27,TRBJ2-5,NA,CASSLAGGSQETQYF,TGTGCCAGCAGTTTAGCGGGAGGCTCCCAAGAGACCCAGTACTTC